This T cell receptor (beta chain) originates from a study of blood T cells in healthy people across ages. Study details: Capturing about one barcoded beta molecule per two T cells was achieved by template switching.

Researchers collected roughly 10 milliliters of peripheral blood from every single donor. This CDR3 contains 14 residues. The germline V and J ends were trimmed by 5 bases and 8 bases, with 13 bases remaining between them. From germline, CDR1 is SEHNR and CDR2 FQNEAQ (reference sequence). Regarding the study as a whole: Estimated diversity that came from one million T cells was considered an underestimate.

Sample-barcoded 5' priming and a J-beta primer mix drove a second PCR of roughly 7 to 11 cycles. One entry per CDR3 protein, called by TCRdb with MiXCR from the 5' RACE reads. The table shows 1.5 million to 2 million distinct CDR3 sequences, with 49% occurring only once. As concerns this clonotype: Antigen: not known.

The V and J genes are TRBV7-9 and TRBJ1-6, with D maybe TRBD1 (5 bases). The receptor comes from a woman aged 35 to 49 in good health. The sequencing sample was made of blood. The CDR3 nucleotides read TGTGCCAGCAGCCGCCAGGTGGGGGATTCACCCCTCCACTTT. It yields the protein CASSRQVGDSPLHF.